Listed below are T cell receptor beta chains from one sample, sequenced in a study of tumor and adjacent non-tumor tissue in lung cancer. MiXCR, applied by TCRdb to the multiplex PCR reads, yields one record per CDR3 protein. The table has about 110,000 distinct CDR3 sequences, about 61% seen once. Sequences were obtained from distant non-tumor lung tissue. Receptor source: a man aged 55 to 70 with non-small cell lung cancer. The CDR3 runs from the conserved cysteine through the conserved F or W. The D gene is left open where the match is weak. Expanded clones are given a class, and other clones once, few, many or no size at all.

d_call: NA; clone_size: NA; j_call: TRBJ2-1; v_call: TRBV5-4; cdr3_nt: TGTACCATTACGTGGCGTCAGGGTAACAATGAGCAGTTCTTC; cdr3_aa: CTITWRQGNNEQFF
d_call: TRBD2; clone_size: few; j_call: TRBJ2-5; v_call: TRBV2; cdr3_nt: TGTGCCAGCAGTTTGGGACTAGCGGGAGGGGCGGAGACCCAGTACTTC; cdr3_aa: CASSLGLAGGAETQYF
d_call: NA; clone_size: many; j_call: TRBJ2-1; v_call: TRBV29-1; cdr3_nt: TGCAGCGTTGCGTGGAGCTCCTACAATGAGCAGTTCTTC; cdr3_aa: CSVAWSSYNEQFF
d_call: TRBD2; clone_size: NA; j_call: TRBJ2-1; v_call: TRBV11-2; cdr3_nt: TGTGCCAGCAGCTTCGGGACTAGTTTGTACAATGAGCAGTTCTTC; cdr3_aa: CASSFGTSLYNEQFF
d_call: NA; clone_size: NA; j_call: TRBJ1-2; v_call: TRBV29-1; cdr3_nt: TGCAGCGTTGGAGCCATGAACTATGGCTACGCCTTC; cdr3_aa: CSVGAMNYGYAF
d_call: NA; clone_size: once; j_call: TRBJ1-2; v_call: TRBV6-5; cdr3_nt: TGTGCCAGCAGAAAATCAACGGGGGGCGATGAGAATTATGGCTACATCTTC; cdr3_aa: CASRKSTGGDENYGYIF
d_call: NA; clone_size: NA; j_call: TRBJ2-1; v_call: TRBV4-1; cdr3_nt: TGCGCCAGCAGCCACGTTTATAATGAGCAGTTCTTC; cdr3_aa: CASSHVYNEQFF
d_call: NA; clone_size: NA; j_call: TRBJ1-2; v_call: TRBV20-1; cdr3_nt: TGCAGTGTAAGCACCACGGGCAGAAACTATGGCTACACCTTC; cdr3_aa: CSVSTTGRNYGYTF
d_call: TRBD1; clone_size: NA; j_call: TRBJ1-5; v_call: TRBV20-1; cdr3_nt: TGCAGTGCAGGCACCGACAGGGAGAGCAATCAGACACAGCATTTT; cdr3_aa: CSAGTDRESNQTQHF
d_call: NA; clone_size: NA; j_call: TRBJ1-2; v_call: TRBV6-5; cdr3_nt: TGTGCCAGCAGTTACTCCTTGACAGAAGCCTTTAACTATGGCTACACTTTC; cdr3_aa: CASSYSLTEAFNYGYTF
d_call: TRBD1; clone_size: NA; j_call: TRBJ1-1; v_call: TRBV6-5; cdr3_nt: TGTGCCAGAACTCGGACAGGGGTTTTTTCAGGCACTGAAGGTTTCTTT; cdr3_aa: CARTRTGVFSGTEGFF
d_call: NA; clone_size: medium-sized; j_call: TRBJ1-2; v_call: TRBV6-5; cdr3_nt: TGTGCCAGCAGTCCCGACGGGCCTGGTGGCTACACCTTC; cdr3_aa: CASSPDGPGGYTF
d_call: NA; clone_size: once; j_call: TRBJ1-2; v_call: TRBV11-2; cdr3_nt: TGCGCCAGCAGCTTATTGAGAGAAACAGGCCACACCTTC; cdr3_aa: CASSLLRETGHTF
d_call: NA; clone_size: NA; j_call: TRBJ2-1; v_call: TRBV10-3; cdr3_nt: TGTGCCATCAGTGAGTCAACCCAATCAGGACTAAAGAGCTCCTACAATGAGCAGTTCTTC; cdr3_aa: CAISESTQSGLKSSYNEQFF
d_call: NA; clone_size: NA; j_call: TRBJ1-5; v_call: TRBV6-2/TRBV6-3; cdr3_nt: TGTGCCAGCAGTTTCAGGGGTAATAGCAATCAGCCTCAGCATTTT; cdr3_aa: CASSFRGNSNQPQHF
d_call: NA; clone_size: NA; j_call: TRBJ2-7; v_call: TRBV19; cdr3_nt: TGTGCCAGTTGTATAAGTTACGGAACCTACGAGAAGTACTTC; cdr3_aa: CASCISYGTYEKYF
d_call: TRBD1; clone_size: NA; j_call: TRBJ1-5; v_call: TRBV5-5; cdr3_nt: TGTTCCATCAGCTTGGAACCGGGACAGGGGAATCAGCCCCAGCATTTT; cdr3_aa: CSISLEPGQGNQPQHF
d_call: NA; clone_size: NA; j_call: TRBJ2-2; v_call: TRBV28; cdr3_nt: TGTGCCAGCGGGGGCGGGGGAGGCACCGGGGAGATGTTTTTT; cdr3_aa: CASGGGGGTGEMFF
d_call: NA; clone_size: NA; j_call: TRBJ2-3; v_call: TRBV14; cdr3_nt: TGTGCCAGCAGCCAAGATCCGACTAGGGGGGCAGATACGCAGTATTTT; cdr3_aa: CASSQDPTRGADTQYF
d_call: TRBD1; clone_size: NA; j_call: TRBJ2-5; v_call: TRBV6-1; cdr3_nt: TGTGCCAGCAGTGAAGGACAGGGATACGGAGAGACCGAGTACTTC; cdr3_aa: CASSEGQGYGETEYF
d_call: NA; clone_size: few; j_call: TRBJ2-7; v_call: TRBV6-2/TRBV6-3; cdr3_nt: TGTGCCAGCAGCGCCGCCAGAGGGTCCTACGAGCAGTATTTC; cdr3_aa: CASSAARGSYEQYF
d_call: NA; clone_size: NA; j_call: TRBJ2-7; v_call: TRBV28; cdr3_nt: TGTGCCAGCTGCCCCGGGACCGAGGCTACGAAGCAGTACTTC; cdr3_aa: CASCPGTEATKQYF
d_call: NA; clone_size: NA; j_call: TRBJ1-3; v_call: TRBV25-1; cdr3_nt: TGTGCCAGCAGTGAGGAACGCTCTGGAAACACCGTATATTTT; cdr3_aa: CASSEERSGNTVYF
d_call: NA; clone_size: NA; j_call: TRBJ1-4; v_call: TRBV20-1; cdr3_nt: TGCAGTTCTAGCCAGTGGCTGGCTAATGAAAAACTGTTTTTT; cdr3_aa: CSSSQWLANEKLFF
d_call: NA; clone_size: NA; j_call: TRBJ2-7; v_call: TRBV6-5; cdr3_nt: TGTGCCAGCAGTTACTCGCAGGGCTGCGAGCAGTACTTC; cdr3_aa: CASSYSQGCEQYF
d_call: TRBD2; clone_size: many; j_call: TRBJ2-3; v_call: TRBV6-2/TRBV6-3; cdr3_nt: TGTGCGACCTCTGGCGGGAGTACTGGCACAGATACGCAGTATTTT; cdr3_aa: CATSGGSTGTDTQYF
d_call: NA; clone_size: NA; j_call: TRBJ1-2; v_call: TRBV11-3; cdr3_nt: TGTGCCAGCAGCCATCGGGCGGGTAGCCAAACCTTC; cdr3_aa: CASSHRAGSQTF
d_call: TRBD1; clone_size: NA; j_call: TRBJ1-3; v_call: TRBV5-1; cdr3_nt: TGCGTCAGCAGCTCCGGGACAGCTGGAAACACTATATATTTT; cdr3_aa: CVSSSGTAGNTIYF
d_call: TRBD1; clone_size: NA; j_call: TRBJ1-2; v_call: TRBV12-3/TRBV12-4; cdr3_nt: TGTGCCAACACCACCTCCGGGACAGGATTATTTGGTGGCTACACCTTT; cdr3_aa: CANTTSGTGLFGGYTF
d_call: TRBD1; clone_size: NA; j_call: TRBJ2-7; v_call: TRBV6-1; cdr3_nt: TGTGCCAGCAGGGAAGGGCAGGGGGCCCCCTACGAGCAGTACTTC; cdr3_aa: CASREGQGAPYEQYF
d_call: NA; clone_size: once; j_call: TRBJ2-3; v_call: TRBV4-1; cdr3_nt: TGTGTCAGCAGCCAGGCCGGGACGGGATCGATAGGCACGCAGTATTTT; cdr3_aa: CVSSQAGTGSIGTQYF
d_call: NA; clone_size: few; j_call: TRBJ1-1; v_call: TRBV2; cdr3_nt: TGTGCCAGCAGTGAACAGTGGGACGCTTTCTTT; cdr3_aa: CASSEQWDAFF
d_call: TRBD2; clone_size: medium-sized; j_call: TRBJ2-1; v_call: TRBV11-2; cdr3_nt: TGTGCCAGCAGCCCGTGGACGGGCGGGAGTAGGGGCGATGAGCAGTTCTTC; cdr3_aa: CASSPWTGGSRGDEQFF
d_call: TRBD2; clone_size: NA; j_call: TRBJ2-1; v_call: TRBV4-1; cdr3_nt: TGCGCCAACAGCCAAAGAACCGGGACTAGCGGATACAATGAGGAGTTCTTC; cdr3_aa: CANSQRTGTSGYNEEFF
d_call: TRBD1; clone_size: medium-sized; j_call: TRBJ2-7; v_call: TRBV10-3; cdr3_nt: TGTGCCATCAGTGAGTCGGGACAGCCTTCGAGGGACGAGCAGTACTTC; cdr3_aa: CAISESGQPSRDEQYF
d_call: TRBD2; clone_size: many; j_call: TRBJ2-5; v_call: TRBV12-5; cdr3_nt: TGTGCTAGTGCCTTGGGACTAGCGGGGGGGCTAGAGACCCAGTACTTC; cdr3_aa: CASALGLAGGLETQYF
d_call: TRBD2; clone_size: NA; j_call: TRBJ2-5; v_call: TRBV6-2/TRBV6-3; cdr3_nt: TGTGCCAGCAGTAGGCAGCGACTAGCGGGACTTCAAGAGGCCCAGTACTTT; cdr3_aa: CASSRQRLAGLQEAQYF
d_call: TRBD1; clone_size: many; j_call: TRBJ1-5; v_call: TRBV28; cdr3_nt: TGTGCCAGCAGTACGCACAGGGGTGGGAGAAGCAATCAGCCCCAGCATTTT; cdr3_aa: CASSTHRGGRSNQPQHF
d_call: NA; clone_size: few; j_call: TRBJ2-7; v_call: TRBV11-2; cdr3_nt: TGTGCCAGCAGCTTTCAGACACTCCGGGGCGACCAGTACTTC; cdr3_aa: CASSFQTLRGDQYF
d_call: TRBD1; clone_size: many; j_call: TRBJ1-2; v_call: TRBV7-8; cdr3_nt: TGTGCCAGCAGCCCCGGACAGGGTTGGGGCTACACCTTC; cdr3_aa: CASSPGQGWGYTF
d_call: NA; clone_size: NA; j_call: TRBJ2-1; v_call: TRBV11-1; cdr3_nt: TGTGTCAGCAGCTTAGTGGGGGTTCATGCGCAGTTCTTC; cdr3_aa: CVSSLVGVHAQFF
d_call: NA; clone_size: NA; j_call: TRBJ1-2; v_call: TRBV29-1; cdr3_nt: TGCAGCGTTGAAAATCTGGAGTGGGAGGGCTACACCTTC; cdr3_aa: CSVENLEWEGYTF